The 18 T cell receptor beta chains in this list originate from one sample, sequenced in a study of blood T cell repertoires in COVID-19. Libraries were prepared by immunoSEQ multiplex PCR; TCRdb keeps only in-frame clonotypes and omits some of them. This table has roughly 330,000 clones, roughly 87% appearing once. The sequenced sample was PBMCs or T cells enriched from blood (not recorded which). Every receptor here comes from a woman in her thirties who had recovered from COVID-19.

V is TRBV11-2 and J is TRBJ2-1; TRBD2 is a possible D gene (7 bases). V lost 5 bases to trimming and J lost 2 bases, with 13 bases between them. The CDR3 is 15 amino acids. The germline V gene encodes CDR1 SGHAT and CDR2 FQNNGV. In nucleotides, the CDR3 is TGTGCCAGCAGCCTATTGCGGGGGCCCTACAATGAGCAGTTCTTC. It specifies CASSLLRGPYNEQFF.

The rearrangement links TRBV19 to TRBJ2-2; TRBD2 matches at 12 bases. Per the germline V gene, CDR1 is LNHDA and CDR2 is SQIVND (reference sequence). This CDR3 contains 16 residues. Trimming removed 6 bases from V and 6 bases from J; junction bases left unmatched: 8. CDR3 DNA sequence: TGTGCCAGTAGCGCTAGCGGGGGGGCCCGTTCCGGGGAGCTGTTTTTT. Amino acids: CASSASGGARSGELFF. Combining the CDR3 with reference TRBV19 and TRBJ2-2 gives the whole variable domain DGGITQSPKYLFRKEGQNVTLSCEQNLNHDAMYWYRQDPGQGLRLIYYSQIVNDFQKGDIAEGYSVSREKKESFPLTVTSAQKNPTAFYLCASSASGGARSGELFFGEGSRLTVL.

The gene calls are TRBV19 and TRBJ1-1, with D possibly matching TRBD1 (5 bases). V lost 7 bases to trimming and J lost 5 bases, with 17 bases between them. The CDR3 has 14 residues. Germline CDR1 reads LNHDA; CDR2 reads SQIVND (reference sequence). CDR3 DNA sequence: TGTGCCAGTATCCTTCGGGCAGGGTCGACTGAAGCTTTCTTT. Encoded protein: CASILRAGSTEAFF.

The CDR3 loop is CASSLTRDRAVNEQFF. The CDR3 nucleotides are TGTGCCAGCAGCTTAACCCGGGACAGGGCCGTCAATGAGCAGTTCTTC. The genes are TRBV7-2 and TRBJ2-1; 9 bases are a match to TRBD1. The CDR3 covers 16 residues. V was pared by 2 bases and J by 6 bases, with 8 bases of the junction left unmatched. Germline V gene data show CDR1 as SGHTA and CDR2 as FQGNSA.

CDR3 protein: CASSPHARVNTEAFF. CDR3 coding DNA: TGTGCCAGCAGCCCCCACGCCAGGGTGAACACTGAAGCTTTCTTT. V usage is TRBV9 and J usage is TRBJ1-1; D perhaps matches TRBD1 (5 bases). The CDR3 sequence is 15 residues long. CDR1 is SGDLS and CDR2 is YYNGEE in the germline V gene. Trimming pared 4 bases from V and 0 bases from J, leaving 13 bases between.

The V and J genes are TRBV7-2 and TRBJ1-6, with D hard to call. Germline V lookup: CDR1 SGHTA, CDR2 FQGNSA. V was shortened by 1 base and J by 9 bases, with 16 bases between the two germline ends. This CDR3 has 16 residues. The CDR3 sequence: CASSLVAAPEGSPLHF. DNA for the CDR3: TGTGCCAGCAGCTTAGTTGCGGCGCCGGAGGGTTCACCCCTCCACTTT.

Written as DNA, the CDR3 is TGCGCCAGCAGTGAGTCATCCGGGCCAGGGGCCTACGAGCAGTACTTC. Amino acid sequence: CASSESSGPGAYEQYF. The genes are TRBV10-2 and TRBJ2-7, with D maybe TRBD1 (6 bases). There are 16 residues in the CDR3. Trimming took off 0 bases at V and 2 bases at J, with 14 bases between the two ends. The germline CDR1 and CDR2 sequences are WSHSY and SAAADI.

The chain couples TRBV7-9 to TRBJ1-2, with 9 bases that match TRBD1. The length of the CDR3 is 14 residues. From germline, CDR1 is SEHNR and CDR2 FQNEAQ (reference sequence). J lost 5 bases, V lost 5 bases, and 6 bases had no gene match. CDR3 residues: CASSPGTGWYGYTF. The CDR3 bases are TGTGCCAGCAGCCCCGGGACAGGGTGGTATGGCTACACCTTC.

This chain connects TRBV2 to TRBJ2-7, with 10 nucleotides matching TRBD1. With V trimmed by 6 bases and J by 0 bases, 5 bases remained unmatched. CDR3 length equals 15 residues. Germline CDR1 is SNHLY and CDR2 is FYNNEI. CDR3 bases: TGTGCCAGCAGCACCGGGACAGGGGCCTCCTACGAGCAGTACTTC. Protein product: CASSTGTGASYEQYF. Full variable domain (missing parts from reference TRBV2 and TRBJ2-7): EPEVTQTPSHQVTQMGQEVILRCVPISNHLYFYWYRQILGQKVEFLVSFYNNEISEKSEIFDDQFSVERPDGSNFTLKIRSTKLEDSAMYFCASSTGTGASYEQYFGPGTRLTVT.

The rearrangement joins TRBV30 to TRBJ1-5, with TRBD1 identical over 9 bases. V dropped 3 bases and J dropped 1; count of bases not matched to a gene: 13. The CDR3 has 18 amino acids. Germline V gene lookup returns CDR1 GTSNPN and CDR2 SVGIG (reference sequence). CDR3 DNA: TGTGCCTGGAGCGGCCGGGACAGGGAAAGGGAGAGCAATCAGCCCCAGCATTTT. Encoded protein: CAWSGRDRERESNQPQHF.

CDR3 in amino acids: CASGLEGRNTEAFF. The CDR3 nucleotides read TGTGCCAGCGGACTGGAGGGAAGGAACACTGAAGCTTTCTTT. V usage is TRBV7-2 and J usage is TRBJ1-1; D not certain. V lost 8 bases and J 1 base, leaving 14 bases between the germline ends. CDR1 and CDR2 (germline): SGHTA, FQGNSA. CDR3 size: 14 residues.

The chain couples TRBV15 to TRBJ1-6, with D uncertain. Germline-derived CDR1 and CDR2 are LNHNV and YYDKDF (reference sequence). This CDR3 is built from 16 residues. Trimming pared 2 bases from V and 2 bases from J, leaving 10 bases between. The CDR3 spells CATSRSSTAYNSPLHF. For the CDR3, the DNA is TGTGCCACCAGCAGATCGTCCACAGCCTATAATTCACCCCTCCACTTT.

The chain carries TRBV30 and TRBJ1-5, with a tentative D call TRBD1 (5 bases). CDR1 GTSNPN and CDR2 SVGIG come from the germline V gene (reference sequence). There are 15 residues in the CDR3. Trimming removed 0 bases at V and 7 bases at J, with 16 bases between. CDR3 sequence: CAWSVRSGPRQPQHF. In DNA form, the CDR3 reads TGTGCCTGGAGTGTACGTTCAGGGCCCAGACAGCCCCAGCATTTT.

This clone showed up just once. The J gene is TRBJ2-3, the V gene TRBV4-3; 7 nucleotides match TRBD1. The V segment lost 5 bases and the J segment 5 bases; nucleotides outside the gene matches: 10. CDR1 and CDR2 from the germline V gene are LGHNA and YSLEER. This CDR3 contains 15 residues. The CDR3 DNA reads as TGCGCCAGCAGCGGCCTGGGACAGCAGGTAGATACGCAGTATTTT. Amino acid sequence: CASSGLGQQVDTQYF.

The chain uses TRBV9 and TRBJ1-2; TRBD1 matches 7 bases. The trim removed 0 bases at V and 5 bases at J, leaving 4 bases unmatched. The CDR3 has 14 amino acids. The germline gives CDR1 SGDLS, CDR2 YYNGEE. The CDR3 sequence is CASSVATGSYGYTF. DNA for the CDR3: TGTGCCAGCAGCGTAGCGACAGGGTCATATGGCTACACCTTC.

Comments on this clone: The same CDR3 arises from other DNA sequences in this sample as well. The V and J genes are TRBV29-1 and TRBJ2-7, with TRBD1 matching 8 bases. Germline loops: CDR1 SQVTM, CDR2 ANQGSEA. This CDR3 region has 12 residues. The J segment lost 0 bases and the V segment lost 6 bases, leaving 1 base of the junction unmatched. CDR3 loop: CSVGQGSYEQYF. CDR3 bases: TGCAGCGTAGGACAGGGCTCCTACGAGCAGTACTTC.

J is TRBJ1-3 and V is TRBV2; D not certain. Germline V CDR1 and CDR2: SNHLY, FYNNEI. V was shortened by 6 bases and J by 5 bases, with 8 bases between the two germline ends. This CDR3 comprises 12 residues. The CDR3 loop reads CASREVRNTIYF. CDR3 nucleotides: TGTGCCAGCAGGGAGGTCCGAAACACCATATATTTT.

CDR3 sequence reads: CASSLDREWGGELFF. CDR3 sequence (DNA): TGTGCCAGCAGCTTAGACCGGGAGTGGGGCGGGGAGCTGTTTTTT. The J gene is TRBJ2-2, the V gene TRBV7-8, with D perhaps TRBD2 (6 bases). Trimming took off 1 base at V and 7 bases at J, with 13 bases between the two ends. Per germline, CDR1 SGHVS and CDR2 FQNEAQ. The CDR3 is made up of 15 amino acids.